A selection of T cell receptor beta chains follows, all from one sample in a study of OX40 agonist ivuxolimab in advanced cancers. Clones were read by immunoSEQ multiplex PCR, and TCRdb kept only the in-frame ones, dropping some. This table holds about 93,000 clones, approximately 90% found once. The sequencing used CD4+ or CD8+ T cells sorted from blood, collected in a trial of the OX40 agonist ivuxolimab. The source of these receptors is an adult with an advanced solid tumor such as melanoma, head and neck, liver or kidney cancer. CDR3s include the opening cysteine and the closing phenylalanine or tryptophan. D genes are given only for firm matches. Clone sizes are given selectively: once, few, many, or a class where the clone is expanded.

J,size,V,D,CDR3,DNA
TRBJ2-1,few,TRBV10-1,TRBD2,CASSESLAGGGEQFF,TGCGCCAGCAGTGAGTCGCTAGCGGGGGGAGGTGAGCAGTTCTTC
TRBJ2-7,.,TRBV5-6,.,CASSLRLLGSSYEQYF,TGTGCCAGCAGCTTGCGGTTGCTCGGTAGCTCCTACGAGCAGTACTTC
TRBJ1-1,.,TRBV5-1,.,CASSVDSNTEAFF,TGCGCCAGCAGCGTGGACAGCAACACTGAAGCTTTCTTT
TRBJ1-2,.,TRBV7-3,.,CASSLGEEYGYTF,TGTGCCAGCAGCTTAGGGGAGGAGTATGGCTACACCTTC
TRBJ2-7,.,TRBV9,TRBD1,CASSVGAPGQALSYEQYF,TGTGCCAGCAGCGTAGGGGCCCCGGGACAGGCACTTTCCTACGAGCAGTACTTC
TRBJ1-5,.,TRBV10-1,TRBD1,CASSEGTGAQPQHF,TGCGCCAGCAGTGAGGGGACAGGGGCGCAACCCCAGCATTTT
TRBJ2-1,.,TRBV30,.,CAWSGESTGVHNEQFF,TGTGCCTGGAGTGGAGAATCCACGGGGGTCCACAATGAGCAGTTCTTC
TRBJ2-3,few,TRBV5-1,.,CASSPGGTDTQYF,TGCGCCAGCAGCCCGGGAGGCACAGATACGCAGTATTTT
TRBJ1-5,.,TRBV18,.,CASSPPGRGNQPQHF,TGTGCCAGCTCACCACCGGGCAGGGGAAATCAGCCCCAGCATTTT
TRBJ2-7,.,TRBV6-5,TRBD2,CASSPGLASSYEQYF,TGTGCCAGCAGCCCCGGACTAGCGTCCTCCTACGAGCAGTACTTC
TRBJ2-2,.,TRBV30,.,CAWSPTGGELFF,TGTGCCTGGAGCCCGACCGGCGGGGAGCTGTTTTTT
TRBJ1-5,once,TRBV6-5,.,CASSYGNQPQHF,TGTGCCAGCAGTTATGGCAATCAGCCCCAGCATTTT
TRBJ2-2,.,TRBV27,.,CASGDREDTGELFF,TGTGCCAGCGGCGACAGGGAGGACACCGGGGAGCTGTTTTTT
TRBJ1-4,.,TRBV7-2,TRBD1,CASSRQGQTNEKLFF,TGTGCCAGCAGCCGACAGGGGCAGACTAATGAAAAACTGTTTTTT
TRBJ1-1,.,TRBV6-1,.,CASSFRMDTEAFF,TGTGCCAGCAGTTTCCGGATGGACACTGAAGCTTTCTTT
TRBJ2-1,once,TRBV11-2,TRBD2,CASRSPGTSGLNEQFF,TGTGCCAGCAGATCCCCCGGGACTAGCGGGCTAAATGAGCAGTTCTTC
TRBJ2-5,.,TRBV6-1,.,CASSALPKETQYF,TGTGCCAGCAGCGCACTACCGAAAGAGACCCAGTACTTC
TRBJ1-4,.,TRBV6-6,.,CASSYTNEKLFF,TGTGCCAGCAGTTACACCAATGAAAAACTGTTTTTT
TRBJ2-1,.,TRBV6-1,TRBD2,CASSVLAGIYNEQFF,TGTGCCAGCAGTGTTTTAGCGGGGATTTACAATGAGCAGTTCTTC
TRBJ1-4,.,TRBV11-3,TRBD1,CASSLTLQGGDEKLFF,TGTGCCAGCAGCTTAACCCTACAGGGGGGAGATGAAAAACTGTTTTTT
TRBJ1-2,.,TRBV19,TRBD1,CASFPRQGGPPNYGYTF,TGTGCCAGTTTTCCTCGACAGGGGGGACCTCCTAACTATGGCTACACCTTC
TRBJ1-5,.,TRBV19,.,CASNPGHGSVAQHF,TGTGCCAGTAACCCTGGGCACGGGTCGGTGGCCCAGCATTTT
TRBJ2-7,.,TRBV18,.,CASSPLPGEAYEQYF,TGTGCCAGCTCACCGCTACCAGGGGAAGCCTACGAGCAGTACTTC
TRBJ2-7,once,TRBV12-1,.,CASSTRWREGYEQYF,TGTGCCAGCAGCACCCGGTGGCGGGAGGGCTACGAGCAGTACTTC
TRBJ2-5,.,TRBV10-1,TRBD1,CASSGTGRETQYF,TGCGCCAGCAGTGGGACAGGGAGAGAGACCCAGTACTTC
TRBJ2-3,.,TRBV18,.,CASSRDGTDTQYF,TGTGCCAGCTCAAGGGACGGCACAGATACGCAGTATTTT
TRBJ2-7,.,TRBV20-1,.,CSANSGYEQYF,TGCAGTGCTAATTCGGGCTACGAGCAGTACTTC
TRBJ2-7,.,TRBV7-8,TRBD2,CASSLSAGGTYEQYF,TGTGCCAGCAGCTTAAGCGCGGGAGGGACCTACGAGCAGTACTTC
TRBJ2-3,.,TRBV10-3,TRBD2,CAISGKRGSTDTQYF,TGTGCCATCAGTGGGAAGCGGGGGAGCACAGATACGCAGTATTTT
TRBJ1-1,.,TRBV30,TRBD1,CAWATGRDTEAFF,TGTGCCTGGGCGACAGGGAGAGACACTGAAGCTTTCTTT
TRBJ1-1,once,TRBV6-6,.,CASSKGLPNTEAFF,TGTGCCAGCAGTAAGGGACTTCCGAACACTGAAGCTTTCTTT
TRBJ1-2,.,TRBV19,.,CASRNGQDFGYTF,TGTGCCAGTAGAAATGGGCAGGACTTTGGCTACACCTTC
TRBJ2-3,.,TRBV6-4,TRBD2,CASKRAGESTDTQYF,TGTGCCAGCAAGAGGGCGGGGGAGAGCACAGATACGCAGTATTTT
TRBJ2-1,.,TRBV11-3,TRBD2,CASSFSGKSYNEQFF,TGTGCCAGCAGCTTTAGCGGGAAGTCCTACAATGAGCAGTTCTTC
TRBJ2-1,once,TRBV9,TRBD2,CASSVAGGGHYNEQFF,TGTGCCAGCAGCGTAGCGGGCGGGGGGCACTACAATGAGCAGTTCTTC
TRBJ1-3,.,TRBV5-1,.,CASSLAADPRGNTIYF,TGCGCCAGCAGCTTGGCGGCAGATCCTAGGGGAAACACCATATATTTT
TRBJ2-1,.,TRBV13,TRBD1,CASSPRTGSNEQFF,TGTGCCAGCAGCCCGCGGACAGGGTCCAATGAGCAGTTCTTC
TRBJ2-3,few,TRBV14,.,CASGGPGDTQYF,TGTGCCAGCGGGGGGCCGGGTGATACGCAGTATTTT
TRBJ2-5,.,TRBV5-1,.,CASSWGNSLGGETQYF,TGCGCCAGCAGCTGGGGGAACAGCTTAGGAGGGGAGACCCAGTACTTC
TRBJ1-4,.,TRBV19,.,CASSSGYEKLFF,TGTGCCAGTAGTTCAGGGTATGAAAAACTGTTTTTT
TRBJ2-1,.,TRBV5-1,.,CASSPPRQDGDEQFF,TGCGCCAGCAGCCCCCCGAGACAGGACGGGGATGAGCAGTTCTTC
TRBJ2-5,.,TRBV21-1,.,CASSPRGGLRETQYF,TGTGCCAGCAGCCCGCGGGGGGGCCTCAGGGAGACCCAGTACTTC
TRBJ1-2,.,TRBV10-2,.,CASRDTVNYGYTF,TGCGCCAGCAGGGATACGGTTAACTATGGCTACACCTTC
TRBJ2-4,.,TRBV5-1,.,CASSINRRNIQYF,TGCGCCAGCAGCATAAACAGGAGAAACATTCAGTACTTC
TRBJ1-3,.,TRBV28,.,CASSLSGPRNTIYF,TGTGCCAGCAGTTTGTCAGGGCCGAGAAACACCATATATTTT
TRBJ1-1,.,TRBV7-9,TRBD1,CASSSDRGGTTEAFF,TGTGCCAGCAGCTCGGACAGGGGGGGTACCACTGAAGCTTTCTTT
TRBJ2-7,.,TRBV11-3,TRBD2,CASSFRTSGGLQQYF,TGTGCCAGCAGCTTCCGGACTAGCGGGGGTCTCCAACAGTACTTC
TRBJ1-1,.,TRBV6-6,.,CASLQNSNTEAFF,TGTGCCAGCCTACAGAACTCCAACACTGAAGCTTTCTTT
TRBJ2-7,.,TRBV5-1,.,CASSSPPYEQYF,TGCGCCAGCAGCTCCCCCCCTTACGAGCAGTACTTC